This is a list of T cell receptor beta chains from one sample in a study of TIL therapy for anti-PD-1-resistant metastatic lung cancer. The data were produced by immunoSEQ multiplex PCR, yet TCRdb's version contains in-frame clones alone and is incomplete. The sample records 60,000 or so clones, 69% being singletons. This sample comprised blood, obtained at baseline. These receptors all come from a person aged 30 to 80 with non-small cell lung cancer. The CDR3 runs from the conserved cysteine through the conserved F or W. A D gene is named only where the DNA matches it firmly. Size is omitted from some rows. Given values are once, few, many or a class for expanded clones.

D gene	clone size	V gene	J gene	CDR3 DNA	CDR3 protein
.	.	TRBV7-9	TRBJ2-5	TGTGCCAGCGACGCGGGGGAGACCCAGTACTTC	CASDAGETQYF
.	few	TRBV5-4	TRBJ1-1	TGTGCCAGCAGCTTGACAGGACCGAACACTGAAGCTTTCTTT	CASSLTGPNTEAFF
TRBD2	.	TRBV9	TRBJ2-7	TGTGCCAGCAGCGCAGGAGGTAGCGGGAGGTCATACGAGCAGTACTTC	CASSAGGSGRSYEQYF
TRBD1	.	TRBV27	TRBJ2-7	TGTGCCAGCAGGGTCCTAGGGGGCATTACCTACGAGCAGTACTTC	CASRVLGGITYEQYF
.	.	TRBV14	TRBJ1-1	TGTGCCAGCAGCCAAGCAGGAGCAGCTTTCTTT	CASSQAGAAFF
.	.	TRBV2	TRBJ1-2	TGTGCCAGCAGTGAATCGAGGCAGGGAGTTTACTATGGCTACACCTTC	CASSESRQGVYYGYTF
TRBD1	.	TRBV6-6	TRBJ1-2	TGTGCCAGCAGGGAGGGGGCTAATAACTATGGCTACACCTTC	CASREGANNYGYTF
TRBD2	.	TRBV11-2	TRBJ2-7	TGTGCCAGCAGCCCCGGGACTAGCGGGGTCTACGAGCAGTACTTC	CASSPGTSGVYEQYF
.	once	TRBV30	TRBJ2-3	TGTGCCTGGGCCATGCGAAGCACAGATACGCAGTATTTT	CAWAMRSTDTQYF
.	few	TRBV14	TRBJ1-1	TGTGCCAGCAGCCAAGATCTGAACACTGAAGCTTTCTTT	CASSQDLNTEAFF
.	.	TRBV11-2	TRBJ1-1	TGTGCCAGCAGTCAACCCCGGGGGGCAAGCTTTGGCACTGAAGCTTTCTTT	CASSQPRGASFGTEAFF
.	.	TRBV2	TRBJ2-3	TGTGCCAGCAGTGAAGCGCTTCTTGAGAACCCTCAGTATTTT	CASSEALLENPQYF
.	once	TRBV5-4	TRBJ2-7	TGTGCCAGCAGCACAACCGACCAGAGCTCCTACGAGCAGTACTTC	CASSTTDQSSYEQYF
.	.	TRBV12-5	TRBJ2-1	TGTGCTAGTGGTTTGGGGAGGCTATTGTCCGAGCAGTTCTTC	CASGLGRLLSEQFF
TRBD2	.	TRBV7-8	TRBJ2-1	TGTGCCAGCAGGCTAGGGCTAGGCGGGAGGAACAATGAGCAGTTCTTC	CASRLGLGGRNNEQFF
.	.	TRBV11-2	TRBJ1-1	TGTGCCAGCAGCTTACAGGGTCCTACTGAAGCTTTCTTT	CASSLQGPTEAFF
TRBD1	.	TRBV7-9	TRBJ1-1	TGTGCCAGCAGCTTAGTTGGGAACAGGGGCAAGAACACTGAAGCTTTCTTT	CASSLVGNRGKNTEAFF
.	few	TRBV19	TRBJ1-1	TGTGCCAGTAGTCCCCACACTGAAGCTTTCTTT	CASSPHTEAFF
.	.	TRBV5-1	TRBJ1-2	TGCGCCAGCAGCTTGTGGCAGGGGTATGGCTACACCTTC	CASSLWQGYGYTF
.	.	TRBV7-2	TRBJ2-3	TGTGCCAGCAGCTTATTCTCGAGCGGAAGCACAGATACGCAGTATTTT	CASSLFSSGSTDTQYF
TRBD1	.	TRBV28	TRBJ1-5	TGTGCCAGCGGATCAGTTACAGGGGTGGAGCCCCAGCATTTT	CASGSVTGVEPQHF
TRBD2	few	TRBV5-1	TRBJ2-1	TGCGCCAGCAGCGCGAGCGGGAGTCTCCACAATGAGCAGTTCTTC	CASSASGSLHNEQFF
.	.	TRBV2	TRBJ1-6	TGTGCCAGAGAGGCAGGGGAGAGTTCACCCCTCCACTTT	CAREAGESSPLHF
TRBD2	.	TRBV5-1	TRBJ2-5	TGCGCCAGCAGCTCTAAAGCTCTAGCGGCAGGAGAGACCCAGTACTTC	CASSSKALAAGETQYF
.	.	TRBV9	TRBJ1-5	TGTGCCAGCAGCGGCCCACTGGGGCCCCAGCATTTT	CASSGPLGPQHF
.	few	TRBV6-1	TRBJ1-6	TGTGCCAGCAGTGAATGGGGGGATAATTCACCCCTCCACTTT	CASSEWGDNSPLHF
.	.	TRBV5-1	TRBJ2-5	TGCGCCAGCAGCTCGGGATGGGAGGAGACCCAGTACTTC	CASSSGWEETQYF
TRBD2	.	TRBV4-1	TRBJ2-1	TGCGCCAGCAGCCGATTAGCGGGAGCCATCTACAATGAGCAGTTCTTC	CASSRLAGAIYNEQFF
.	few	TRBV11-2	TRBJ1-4	TGTGCCAGCAGAAGCCGGGACGGTAATGAAAAACTGTTTTTT	CASRSRDGNEKLFF
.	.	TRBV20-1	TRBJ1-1	TGCAGTCGGGTTAGGGGGGCTGAAGCTTTCTTT	CSRVRGAEAFF
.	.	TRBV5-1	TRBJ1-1	TGCGCCAGCAGCTTTGTTGGCGGGGTCAACACTGAAGCTTTCTTT	CASSFVGGVNTEAFF
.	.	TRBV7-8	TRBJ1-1	TGTGCCAGCAGCTTAGCGGGGGAAGCTTTCTTT	CASSLAGEAFF
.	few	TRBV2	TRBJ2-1	TGTGCCAGCAGCGCAGACAGTCCTGCCCTTAACAATGAGCAGTTCTTC	CASSADSPALNNEQFF
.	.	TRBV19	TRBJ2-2	TGTGCCAGTAGTATAGGTGGCTTCTACACCGGGGAGCTGTTTTTT	CASSIGGFYTGELFF
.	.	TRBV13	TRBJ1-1	TGTGCCAGCGCGGGAGACGGGGGTATTACTGAAGCTTTCTTT	CASAGDGGITEAFF
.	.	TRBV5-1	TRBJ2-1	TGCGCCAGCAGCTTAGGGGGGGCCTCTTACAATGAGCAGTTCTTC	CASSLGGASYNEQFF
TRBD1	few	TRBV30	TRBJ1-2	TGTGCCTGGAGGGAATCGGGACAGCGAATCTATGGCTACACCTTC	CAWRESGQRIYGYTF
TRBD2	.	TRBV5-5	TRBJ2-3	TGTGCCAGCAGCTTGATACCACTAGCGGGGGTTACAGATACGCAGTATTTT	CASSLIPLAGVTDTQYF
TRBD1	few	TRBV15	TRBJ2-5	TGTGCCACCAGCAGCTGGGACAGGGGTCGTCGGGAGACCCAGTACTTC	CATSSWDRGRRETQYF
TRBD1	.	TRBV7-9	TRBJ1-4	TGTGCCAGCAGCCAAGGGGACAGGGTGGGGGAAAAACTGTTTTTT	CASSQGDRVGEKLFF
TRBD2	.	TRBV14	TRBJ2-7	TGTGCCAGCAGCCAACAACGGCTGGGGACTAGCGGGCGATGGTCGATTTACGAGCAGTACTTC	CASSQQRLGTSGRWSIYEQYF
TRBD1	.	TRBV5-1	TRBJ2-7	TGCGCCAGCAGCTTGAGGACAGGGAACTACGAGCAGTACTTC	CASSLRTGNYEQYF
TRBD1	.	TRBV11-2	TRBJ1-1	TGTGCCAGCAGCCCCAGACAGGGGGGAACCACTGAAGCTTTCTTT	CASSPRQGGTTEAFF
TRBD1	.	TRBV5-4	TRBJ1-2	TGTGCCAGCAGCTTGGGGACAGGGGGCATCTATGGCTACACCTTC	CASSLGTGGIYGYTF
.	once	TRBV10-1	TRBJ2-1	TGCGCCAGCGGAGATGCCAAAGGGAACTCCTACAATGAGCAGTTCTTC	CASGDAKGNSYNEQFF
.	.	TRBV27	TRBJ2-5	TGTGCCAGCAGCCGGGGGGACAGCTTTCAAGAGACCCAGTACTTC	CASSRGDSFQETQYF
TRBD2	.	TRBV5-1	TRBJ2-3	TGCGCCAGCAGCTTGTCAGCGGGGGCGCCAACTGGCACAGATACGCAGTATTTT	CASSLSAGAPTGTDTQYF
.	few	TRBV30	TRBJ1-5	TGTGCCTGGAGTCGGGGACATGCCAATCAGCCCCAGCATTTT	CAWSRGHANQPQHF
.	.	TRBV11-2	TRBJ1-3	TGTGCCAGCAGGCGAGCAGGGCGCTACTCTGGAAACACCATATATTTT	CASRRAGRYSGNTIYF
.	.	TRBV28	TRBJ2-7	TGTGCCAGCACCGCGACAAGTTCCAGGCTCCTCGAGCAGTACTTC	CASTATSSRLLEQYF
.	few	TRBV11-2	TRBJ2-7	TGTGCCAGCAGCTACCACTTTCTCGTCGCCAATCAGGGATTCTACGAGCAGTACTTC	CASSYHFLVANQGFYEQYF
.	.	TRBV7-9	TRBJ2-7	TGTGCCAGCAGCTTCGACGGATCCTACGAGCAGTACTTC	CASSFDGSYEQYF
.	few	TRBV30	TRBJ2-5	TGTGCCTGGAGTGTACGTAGGGAGACCCAGTACTTC	CAWSVRRETQYF
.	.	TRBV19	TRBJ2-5	TGTGCCAGTAGTCATCAGGGTACAGAGACCCAGTACTTC	CASSHQGTETQYF
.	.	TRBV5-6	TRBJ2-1	TGTGCCAGCAGAAAATCCTATATCGGATCCTACAATGAGCAGTTCTTC	CASRKSYIGSYNEQFF
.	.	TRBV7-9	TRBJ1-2	TGTGCCAGCAGCCTTGACCAAACTAACTATGGCTACACCTTC	CASSLDQTNYGYTF
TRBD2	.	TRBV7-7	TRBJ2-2	TGTGCTAGCAGCTCGTCGGGAGGAGGAACCGGGGAGCTGTTTTTT	CASSSSGGGTGELFF
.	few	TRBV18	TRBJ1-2	TGTGCCAGCTCACTCACGGACGGGGGCGCGTCGAACTATGGCTACACCTTC	CASSLTDGGASNYGYTF